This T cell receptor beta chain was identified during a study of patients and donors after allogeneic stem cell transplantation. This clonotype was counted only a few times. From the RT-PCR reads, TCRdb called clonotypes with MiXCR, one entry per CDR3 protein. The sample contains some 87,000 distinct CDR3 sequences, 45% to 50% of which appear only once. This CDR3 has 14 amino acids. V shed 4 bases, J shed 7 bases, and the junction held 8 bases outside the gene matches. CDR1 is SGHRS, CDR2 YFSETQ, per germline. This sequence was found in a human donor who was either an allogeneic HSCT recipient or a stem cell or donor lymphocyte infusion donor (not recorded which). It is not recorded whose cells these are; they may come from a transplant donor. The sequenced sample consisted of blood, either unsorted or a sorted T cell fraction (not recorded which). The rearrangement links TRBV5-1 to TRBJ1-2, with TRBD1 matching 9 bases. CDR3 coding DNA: TGCGCCAGCAGCCTGCCGGACAGGGGAGGTGGCTACACCTTC. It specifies CASSLPDRGGGYTF.